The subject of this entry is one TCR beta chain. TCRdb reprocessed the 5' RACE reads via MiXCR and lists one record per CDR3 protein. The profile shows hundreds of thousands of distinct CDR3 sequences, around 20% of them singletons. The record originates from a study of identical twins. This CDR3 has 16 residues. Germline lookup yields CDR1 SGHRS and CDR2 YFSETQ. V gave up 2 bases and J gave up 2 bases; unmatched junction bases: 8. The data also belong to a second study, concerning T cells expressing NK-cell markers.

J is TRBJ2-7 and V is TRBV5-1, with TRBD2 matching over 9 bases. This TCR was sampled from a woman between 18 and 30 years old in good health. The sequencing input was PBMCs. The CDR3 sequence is CASSLVLAGSTYEQYF. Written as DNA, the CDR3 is TGCGCCAGCAGCTTAGTCCTAGCGGGGTCAACCTACGAGCAGTACTTC.